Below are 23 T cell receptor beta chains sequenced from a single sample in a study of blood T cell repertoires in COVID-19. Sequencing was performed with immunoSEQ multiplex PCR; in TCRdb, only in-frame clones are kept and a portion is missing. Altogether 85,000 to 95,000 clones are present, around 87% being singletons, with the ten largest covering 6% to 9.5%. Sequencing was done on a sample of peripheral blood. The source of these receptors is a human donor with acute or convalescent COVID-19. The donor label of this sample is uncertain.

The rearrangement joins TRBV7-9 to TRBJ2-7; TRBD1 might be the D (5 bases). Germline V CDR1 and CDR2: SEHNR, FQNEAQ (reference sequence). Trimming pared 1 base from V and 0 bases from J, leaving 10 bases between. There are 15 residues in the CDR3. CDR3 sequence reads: CASSLGQGISYEQYF. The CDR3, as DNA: TGTGCCAGCAGCTTAGGGCAGGGAATCTCCTACGAGCAGTACTTC.

CDR3 nucleotide sequence: TGTGCCAGTAGTATGGTTAGCGGGGGTCTGTTGAACACCGGGGAGCTGTTTTTT. It specifies CASSMVSGGLLNTGELFF. The chain links TRBV19 to TRBJ2-2, with 9 bases lining up with TRBD2. V trimming: 3 bases; J trimming: 1 base; junction bases outside the gene matches: 9. The CDR3 is 18 amino acids. Per the germline V gene, CDR1 is LNHDA and CDR2 is SQIVND (reference sequence).

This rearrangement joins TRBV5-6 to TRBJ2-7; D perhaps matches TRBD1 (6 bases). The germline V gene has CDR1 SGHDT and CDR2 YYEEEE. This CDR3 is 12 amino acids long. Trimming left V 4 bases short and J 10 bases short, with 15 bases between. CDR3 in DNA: TGTGCCAGCAGCGGGGGCCTCACTCGTCAGTACTTC. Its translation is CASSGGLTRQYF.

CDR3 sequence reads: CASSVGGSYNEQFF. The DNA for the CDR3 is TGTGCCAGCTCCGTAGGGGGCTCCTACAATGAGCAGTTCTTC. The chain joins TRBV18 to TRBJ2-1; D is perhaps TRBD1 (6 bases). Germline assignment: CDR1 KGHSH and CDR2 LQKENI. The V end was cut by 6 bases, the J end by 0 bases, with 9 bases between. The CDR3 is 14 residues long.

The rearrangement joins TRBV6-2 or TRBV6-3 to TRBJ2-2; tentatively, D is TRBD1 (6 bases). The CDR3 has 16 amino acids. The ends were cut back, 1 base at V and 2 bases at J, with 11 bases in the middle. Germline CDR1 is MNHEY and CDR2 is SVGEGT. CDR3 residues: CASSYWAGANTGELFF. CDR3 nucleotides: TGTGCCAGCAGTTACTGGGCAGGGGCCAACACCGGGGAGCTGTTTTTT.

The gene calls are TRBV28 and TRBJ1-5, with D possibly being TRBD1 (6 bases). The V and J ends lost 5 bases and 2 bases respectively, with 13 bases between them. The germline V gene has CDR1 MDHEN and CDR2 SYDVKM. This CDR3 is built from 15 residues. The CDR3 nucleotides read TGTGCCAGCAGTGAACGACAGGTGGGCAATCAGCCCCAGCATTTT. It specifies CASSERQVGNQPQHF.

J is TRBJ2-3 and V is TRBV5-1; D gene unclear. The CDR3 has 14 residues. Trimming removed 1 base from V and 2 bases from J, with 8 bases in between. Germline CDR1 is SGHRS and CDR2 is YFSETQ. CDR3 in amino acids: CASSLLANTDTQYF. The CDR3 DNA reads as TGCGCCAGCAGCTTGCTGGCCAACACAGATACGCAGTATTTT.

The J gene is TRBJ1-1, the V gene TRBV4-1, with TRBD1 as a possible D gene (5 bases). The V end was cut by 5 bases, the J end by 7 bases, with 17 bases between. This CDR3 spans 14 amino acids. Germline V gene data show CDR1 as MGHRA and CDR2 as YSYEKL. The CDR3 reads CASSTLVTDNEAFF. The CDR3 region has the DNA TGCGCCAGCAGCACGCTCGTGACAGACAATGAAGCTTTCTTT.

The CDR3 sequence: CASSVGNRGFEAFF. The CDR3 DNA is TGTGCCAGCAGCGTAGGTAACAGGGGGTTTGAAGCTTTCTTT. The J gene is TRBJ1-1, the V gene TRBV9, with 8 bases fitting TRBD1. The CDR3 covers 14 residues. V lost 0 bases, J lost 7 bases, and 5 bases stayed unmatched. Germline CDR1 is SGDLS and CDR2 is YYNGEE.

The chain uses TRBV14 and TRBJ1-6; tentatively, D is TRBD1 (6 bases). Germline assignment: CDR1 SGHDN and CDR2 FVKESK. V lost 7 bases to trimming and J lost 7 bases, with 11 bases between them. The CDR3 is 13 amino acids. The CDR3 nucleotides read TGTGCCAGCACCGGACAGTTAAATTCACCCCTCCACTTT. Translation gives CASTGQLNSPLHF.

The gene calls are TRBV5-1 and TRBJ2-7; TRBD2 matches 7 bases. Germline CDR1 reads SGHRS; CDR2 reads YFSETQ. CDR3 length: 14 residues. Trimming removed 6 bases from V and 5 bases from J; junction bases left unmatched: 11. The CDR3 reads CASNRGGQGNEQYF. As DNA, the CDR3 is TGCGCCAGCAATCGGGGAGGGCAGGGAAACGAGCAGTACTTC.

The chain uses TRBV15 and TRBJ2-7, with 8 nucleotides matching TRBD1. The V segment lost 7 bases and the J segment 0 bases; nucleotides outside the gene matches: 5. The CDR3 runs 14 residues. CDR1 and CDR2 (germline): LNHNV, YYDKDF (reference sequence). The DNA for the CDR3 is TGTGCCACCATGCGGACAGGGCACTCCTACGAGCAGTACTTC. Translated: CATMRTGHSYEQYF.

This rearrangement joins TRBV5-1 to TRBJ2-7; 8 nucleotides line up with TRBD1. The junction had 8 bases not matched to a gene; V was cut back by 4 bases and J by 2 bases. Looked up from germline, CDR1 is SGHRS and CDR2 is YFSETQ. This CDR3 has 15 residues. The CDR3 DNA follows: TGCGCCAGCAGCCAACGGACAGGGCTCCCCTACGAGCAGTACTTC. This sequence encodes CASSQRTGLPYEQYF. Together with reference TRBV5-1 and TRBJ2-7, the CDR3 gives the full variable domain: KAGVTQTPRYLIKTRGQQVTLSCSPISGHRSVSWYQQTPGQGLQFLFEYFSETQRNKGNFPGRFSGRQFSNSRSEMNVSTLELGDSALYLCASSQRTGLPYEQYFGPGTRLTVT.

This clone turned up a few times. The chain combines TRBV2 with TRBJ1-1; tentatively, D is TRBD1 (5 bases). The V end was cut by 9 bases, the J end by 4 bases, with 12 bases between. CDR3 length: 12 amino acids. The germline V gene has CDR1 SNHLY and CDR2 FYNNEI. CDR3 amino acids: CASQSGGTEAFF. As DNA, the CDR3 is TGTGCCAGTCAATCCGGGGGCACTGAAGCTTTCTTT.

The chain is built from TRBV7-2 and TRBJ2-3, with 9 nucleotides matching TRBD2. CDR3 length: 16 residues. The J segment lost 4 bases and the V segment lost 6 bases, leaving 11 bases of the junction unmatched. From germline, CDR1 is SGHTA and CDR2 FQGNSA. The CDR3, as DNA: TGTGCCAGCAGAGACCACCGCGGGGGGGCAGCAGATACGCAGTATTTT. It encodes CASRDHRGGAADTQYF.

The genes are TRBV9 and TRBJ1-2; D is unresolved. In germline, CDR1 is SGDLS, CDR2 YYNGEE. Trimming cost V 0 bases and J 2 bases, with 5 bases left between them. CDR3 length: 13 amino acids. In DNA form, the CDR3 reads TGTGCCAGCAGCGTAGATCAGAACTATGGCTACACCTTC. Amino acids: CASSVDQNYGYTF.

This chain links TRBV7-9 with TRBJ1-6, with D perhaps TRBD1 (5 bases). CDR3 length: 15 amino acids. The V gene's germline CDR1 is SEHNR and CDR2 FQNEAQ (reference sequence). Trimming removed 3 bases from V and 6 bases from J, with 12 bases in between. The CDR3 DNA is TGTGCCAGCAGCTTTTGGGCAGGGCCTAATTCACCCCTCCACTTT. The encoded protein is CASSFWAGPNSPLHF.

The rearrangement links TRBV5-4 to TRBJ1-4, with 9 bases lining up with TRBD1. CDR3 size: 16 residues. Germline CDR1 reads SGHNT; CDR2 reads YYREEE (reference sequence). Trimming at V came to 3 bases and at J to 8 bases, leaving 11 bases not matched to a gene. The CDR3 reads CASSSGQGILGEKLFF. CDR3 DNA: TGTGCCAGCAGCTCGGGACAGGGTATCTTAGGCGAAAAACTGTTTTTT.

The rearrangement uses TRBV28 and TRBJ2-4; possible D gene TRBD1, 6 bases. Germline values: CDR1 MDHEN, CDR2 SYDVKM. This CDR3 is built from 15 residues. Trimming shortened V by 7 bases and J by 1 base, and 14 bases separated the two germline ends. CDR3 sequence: CASTPGVLAKNIQYF. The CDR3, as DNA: TGTGCCAGCACTCCAGGGGTATTGGCCAAAAACATTCAGTACTTC.

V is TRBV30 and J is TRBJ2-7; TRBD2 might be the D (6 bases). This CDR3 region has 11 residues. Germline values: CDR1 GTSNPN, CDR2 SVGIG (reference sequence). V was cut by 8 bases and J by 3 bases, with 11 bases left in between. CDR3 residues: CAGGKGYEQYF. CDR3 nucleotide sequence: TGTGCCGGAGGGAAAGGCTACGAGCAGTACTTC.

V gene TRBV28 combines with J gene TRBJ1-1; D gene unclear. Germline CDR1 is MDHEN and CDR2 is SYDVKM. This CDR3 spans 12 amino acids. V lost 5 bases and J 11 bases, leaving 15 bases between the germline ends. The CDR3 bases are TGTGCCAGCAGTATCCTCAGAGGAGAGGCTTTCTTT. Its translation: CASSILRGEAFF.

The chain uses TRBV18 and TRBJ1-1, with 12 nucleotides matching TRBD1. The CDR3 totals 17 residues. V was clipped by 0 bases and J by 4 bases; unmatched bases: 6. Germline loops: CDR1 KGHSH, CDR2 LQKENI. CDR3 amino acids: CASSPPGQGARGTEAFF. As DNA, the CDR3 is TGTGCCAGCTCACCACCGGGACAGGGGGCTAGGGGCACTGAAGCTTTCTTT.

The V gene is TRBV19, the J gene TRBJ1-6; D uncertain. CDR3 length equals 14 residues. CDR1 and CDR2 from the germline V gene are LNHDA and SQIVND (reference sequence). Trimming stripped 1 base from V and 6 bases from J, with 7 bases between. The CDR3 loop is CASSIGGGNSPLHF. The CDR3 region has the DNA TGTGCCAGTAGTATAGGTGGCGGTAATTCACCCCTCCACTTT.